This TCR beta chain was recorded in a study of blood T cells in healthy people across ages. Findings and caveats of the study: The fall in TCR beta diversity per million T cells was roughly linear with age.

This CDR3 region has 16 residues. In germline, CDR1 is MDHEN, CDR2 SYDVKM. V was clipped by 5 bases and J by 0 bases, with 17 bases between them. Sample-barcoded 5' priming and a J-beta primer mix drove a second PCR of roughly 6 to 12 cycles. The authors tagged each cDNA molecule using a template-switch adaptor with 12 random nucleotides. In TCRdb, the 5' RACE reads were re-called with MiXCR into one record per CDR3 protein. Of 750,000 to 950,000 distinct CDR3 sequences detected, about 27% appear once; the ten largest clones hold roughly 10%. Notes on this clonotype: Its antigen is not identified.

These data also featured in a second study, about T cells of mothers and their children.

The TCR sequence derives from a woman aged 40 to 50 in good health. Sequencing was performed on blood. This rearrangement joins TRBV28 to TRBJ2-7; D may be TRBD1 or TRBD2 (5 bases each). The CDR3 DNA is TGTGCCAGCAGTAGCTACCTGAGGGGCTACTCCTACGAGCAGTACTTC. Protein product: CASSSYLRGYSYEQYF.